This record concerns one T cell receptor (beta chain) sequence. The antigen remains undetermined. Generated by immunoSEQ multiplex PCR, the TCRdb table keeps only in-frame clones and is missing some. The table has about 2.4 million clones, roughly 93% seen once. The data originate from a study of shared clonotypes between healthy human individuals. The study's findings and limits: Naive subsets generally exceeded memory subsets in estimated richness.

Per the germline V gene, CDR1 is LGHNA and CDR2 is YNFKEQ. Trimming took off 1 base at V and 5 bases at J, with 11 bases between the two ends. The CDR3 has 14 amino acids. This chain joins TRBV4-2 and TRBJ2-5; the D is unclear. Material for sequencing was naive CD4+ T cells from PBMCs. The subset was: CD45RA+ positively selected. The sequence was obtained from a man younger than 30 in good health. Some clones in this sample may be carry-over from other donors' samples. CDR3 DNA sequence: TGTGCCAGCAGCCAAGGGACCCCGTGGGAGACCCAGTACTTC. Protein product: CASSQGTPWETQYF.